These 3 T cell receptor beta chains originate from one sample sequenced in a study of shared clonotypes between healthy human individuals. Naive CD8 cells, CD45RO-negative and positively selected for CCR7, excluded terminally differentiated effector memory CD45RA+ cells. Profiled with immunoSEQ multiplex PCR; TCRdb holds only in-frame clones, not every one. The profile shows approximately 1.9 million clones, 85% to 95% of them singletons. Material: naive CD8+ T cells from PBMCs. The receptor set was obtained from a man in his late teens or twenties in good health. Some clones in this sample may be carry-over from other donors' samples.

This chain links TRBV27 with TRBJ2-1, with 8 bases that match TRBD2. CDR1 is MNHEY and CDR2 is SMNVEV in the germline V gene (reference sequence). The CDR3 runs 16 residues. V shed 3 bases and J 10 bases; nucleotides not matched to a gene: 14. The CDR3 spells CASSLSPGTSRREQFF. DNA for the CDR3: TGTGCCAGCAGTTTGTCACCCGGGACTAGTCGCCGAGAGCAGTTCTTC.

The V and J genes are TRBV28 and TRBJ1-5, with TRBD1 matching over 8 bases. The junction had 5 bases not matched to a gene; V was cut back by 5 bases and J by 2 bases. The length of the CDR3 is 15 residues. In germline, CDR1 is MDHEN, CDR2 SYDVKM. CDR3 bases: TGTGCCAGCAGTCAGACAGGGGAGGGCAATCAGCCCCAGCATTTT. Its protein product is CASSQTGEGNQPQHF.

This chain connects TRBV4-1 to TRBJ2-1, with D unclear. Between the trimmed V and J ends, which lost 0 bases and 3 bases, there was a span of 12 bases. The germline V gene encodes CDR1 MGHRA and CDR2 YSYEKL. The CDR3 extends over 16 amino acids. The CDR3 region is CASSQDPAMYYNEQFF. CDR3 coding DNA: TGCGCCAGCAGCCAAGACCCAGCTATGTACTACAATGAGCAGTTCTTC.